This TCR beta chain was sequenced in a study of patients and donors after allogeneic stem cell transplantation. Trimming took off 4 bases at V and 0 bases at J, with 10 bases between the two ends. Germline values: CDR1 MNHEY, CDR2 SVGAGI. The CDR3 extends over 15 amino acids. TCRdb used MiXCR to reprocess the RT-PCR reads, holding one entry per CDR3 protein. The table has about 410,000 distinct CDR3 sequences, 16% seen once. The receptor was derived from a human donor who was either an allogeneic HSCT recipient or a stem cell or donor lymphocyte infusion donor (not recorded which). It is not recorded whose cells these are; they may come from a transplant donor. The sample taken for sequencing was blood, either unsorted or a sorted T cell fraction (not recorded which). The chain joins TRBV6-5 to TRBJ1-5; D is unclear. The CDR3 protein is CASSSSEYSNQPQHF. The CDR3 DNA reads TGTGCCAGCAGTTCATCAGAGTATAGCAATCAGCCCCAGCATTTT.